The clone carrying this T cell receptor (beta chain) was observed many times. The TCRbeta library incorporated unique molecular identifiers. TCRdb used MiXCR to reprocess the PCR reads, holding one entry per CDR3 protein. This table has about 360,000 distinct CDR3 sequences, about an eighth appearing once. This entry comes from a study of T-cell reconstitution after alpha-beta-depleted transplantation in children. CDR1 and CDR2 (germline): SEHNR, FQNEAQ (reference sequence). CDR3 length: 15 residues. The V gene lost 4 bases and the J gene lost 8 bases, with 18 bases spanning the gap. V gene TRBV7-9 combines with J gene TRBJ2-1, with D tentatively TRBD1 (6 bases). Sequenced material: PBMCs, taken from the stem cell graft. The receptor was isolated from a human donor who donated a stem cell graft to a child with Fanconi anemia. The DNA for the CDR3 is TGTGCCAGCAGCTCCTTCCTCAGGGGCGGCGATGAGCAGTTCTTC. This gives the protein CASSSFLRGGDEQFF.